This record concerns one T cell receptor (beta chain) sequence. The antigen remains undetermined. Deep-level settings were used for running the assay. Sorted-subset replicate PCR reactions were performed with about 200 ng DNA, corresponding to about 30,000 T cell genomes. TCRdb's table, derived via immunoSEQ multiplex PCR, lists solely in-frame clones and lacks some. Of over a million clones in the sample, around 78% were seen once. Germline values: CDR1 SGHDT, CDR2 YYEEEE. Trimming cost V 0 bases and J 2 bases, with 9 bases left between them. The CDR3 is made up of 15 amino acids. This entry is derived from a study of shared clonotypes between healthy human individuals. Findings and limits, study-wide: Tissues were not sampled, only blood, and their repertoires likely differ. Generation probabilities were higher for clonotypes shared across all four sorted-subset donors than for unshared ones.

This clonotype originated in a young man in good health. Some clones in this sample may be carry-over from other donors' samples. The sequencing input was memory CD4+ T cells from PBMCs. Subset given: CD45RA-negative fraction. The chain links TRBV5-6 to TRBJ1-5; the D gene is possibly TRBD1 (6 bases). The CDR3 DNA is TGTGCCAGCAGCTTGGCCTCAGGGGGCAATCAGCCCCAGCATTTT. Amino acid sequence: CASSLASGGNQPQHF.